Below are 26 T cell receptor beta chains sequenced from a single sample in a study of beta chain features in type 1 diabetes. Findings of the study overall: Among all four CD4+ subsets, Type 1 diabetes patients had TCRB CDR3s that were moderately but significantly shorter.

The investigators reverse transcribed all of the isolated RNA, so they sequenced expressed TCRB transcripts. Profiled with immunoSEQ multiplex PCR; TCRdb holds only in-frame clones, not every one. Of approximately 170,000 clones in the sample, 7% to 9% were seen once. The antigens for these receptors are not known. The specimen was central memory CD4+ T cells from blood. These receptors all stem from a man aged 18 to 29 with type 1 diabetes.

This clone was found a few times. The CDR3 region is CASSSGGGRGTEAFF. The CDR3 bases are TGTGCCAGCAGTTCCGGAGGTGGCAGGGGAACTGAAGCTTTCTTT. The V call is TRBV6-5, the J call TRBJ1-1; TRBD1 might be the D (6 bases). V lost 4 bases, J lost 5 bases, and 17 bases lay in between. Germline values: CDR1 MNHEY, CDR2 SVGAGI. The CDR3 has 15 amino acids.

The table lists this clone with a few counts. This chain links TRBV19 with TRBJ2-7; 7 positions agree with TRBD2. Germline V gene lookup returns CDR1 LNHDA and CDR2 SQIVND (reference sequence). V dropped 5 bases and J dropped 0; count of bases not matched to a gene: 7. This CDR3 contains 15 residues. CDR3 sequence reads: CASSASGTASYEQYF. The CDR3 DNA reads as TGTGCCAGTAGTGCCAGCGGGACGGCCTCCTACGAGCAGTACTTC.

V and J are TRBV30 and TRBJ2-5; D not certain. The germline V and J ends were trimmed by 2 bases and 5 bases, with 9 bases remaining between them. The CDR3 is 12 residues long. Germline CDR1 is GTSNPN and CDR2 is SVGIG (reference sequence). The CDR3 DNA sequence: TGTGCCTGGAGTTTGTCCTCCGAGACCCAGTACTTC. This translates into CAWSLSSETQYF.

The CDR3 region has the DNA TGTGCCACCAGCAGAGATCTAGAGACCGGGGAGCTGTTTTTT. Its translation is CATSRDLETGELFF. This chain joins TRBV15 and TRBJ2-2; D uncertain. The CDR3 has 14 residues. CDR1 LNHNV and CDR2 YYDKDF come from the germline V gene (reference sequence). Trimming removed 0 bases at V and 5 bases at J, with 7 bases between.

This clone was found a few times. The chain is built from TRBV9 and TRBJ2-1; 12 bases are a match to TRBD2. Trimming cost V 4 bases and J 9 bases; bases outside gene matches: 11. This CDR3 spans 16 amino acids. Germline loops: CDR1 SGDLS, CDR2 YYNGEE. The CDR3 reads CASSPYPPGLAGEQFF. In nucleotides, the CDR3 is TGTGCCAGCAGCCCTTACCCACCGGGACTAGCGGGTGAGCAGTTCTTC.

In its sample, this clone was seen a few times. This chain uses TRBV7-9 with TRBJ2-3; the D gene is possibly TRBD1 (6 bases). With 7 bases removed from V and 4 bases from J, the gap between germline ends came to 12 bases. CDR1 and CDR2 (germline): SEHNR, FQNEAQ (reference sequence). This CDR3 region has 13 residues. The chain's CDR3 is CASTMAGADTQYF. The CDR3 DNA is TGTGCCAGCACGATGGCAGGGGCAGATACGCAGTATTTT. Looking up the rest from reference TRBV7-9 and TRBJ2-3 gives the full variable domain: DTGVSQNPRHKITKRGQNVTFRCDPISEHNRLYWYRQTLGQGPEFLTYFQNEAQLEKSRLLSDRFSAERPKGSFSTLEIQRTEQGDSAMYLCASTMAGADTQYFGPGTRLTVL.

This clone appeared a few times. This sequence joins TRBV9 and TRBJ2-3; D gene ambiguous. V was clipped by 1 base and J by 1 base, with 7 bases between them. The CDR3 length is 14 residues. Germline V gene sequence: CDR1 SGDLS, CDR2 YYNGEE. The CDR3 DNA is TGTGCCAGCAGCGTACTGGAGCGCACAGATACGCAGTATTTT. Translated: CASSVLERTDTQYF.

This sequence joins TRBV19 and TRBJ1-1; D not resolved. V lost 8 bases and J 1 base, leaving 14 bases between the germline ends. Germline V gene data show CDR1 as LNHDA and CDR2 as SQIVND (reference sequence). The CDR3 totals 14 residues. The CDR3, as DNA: TGTGCCAGTGGGCTGGCGGACTCGAACACTGAAGCTTTCTTT. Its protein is CASGLADSNTEAFF. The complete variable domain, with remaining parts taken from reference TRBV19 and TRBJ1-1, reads DGGITQSPKYLFRKEGQNVTLSCEQNLNHDAMYWYRQDPGQGLRLIYYSQIVNDFQKGDIAEGYSVSREKKESFPLTVTSAQKNPTAFYLCASGLADSNTEAFFGQGTRLTVV.

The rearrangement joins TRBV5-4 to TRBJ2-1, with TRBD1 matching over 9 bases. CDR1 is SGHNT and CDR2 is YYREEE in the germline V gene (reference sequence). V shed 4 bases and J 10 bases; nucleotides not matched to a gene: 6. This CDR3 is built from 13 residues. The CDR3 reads CASSLWTGEEQFF. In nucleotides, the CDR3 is TGTGCCAGCAGCCTGTGGACAGGGGAGGAGCAGTTCTTC.

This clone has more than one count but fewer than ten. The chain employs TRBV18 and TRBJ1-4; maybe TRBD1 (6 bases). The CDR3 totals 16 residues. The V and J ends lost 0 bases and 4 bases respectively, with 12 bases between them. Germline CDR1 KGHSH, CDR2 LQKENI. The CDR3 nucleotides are TGTGCCAGCTCACCACCAAATCAGGGGAGTAATGAAAAACTGTTTTTT. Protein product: CASSPPNQGSNEKLFF.

CDR3 protein: CASSSIPGLGQETQYF. CDR3 bases: TGCGCCAGCAGCTCGATCCCGGGACTGGGGCAAGAGACCCAGTACTTC. This chain connects TRBV5-1 to TRBJ2-5, with D possibly being TRBD2 (6 bases). Per the germline V gene, CDR1 is SGHRS and CDR2 is YFSETQ. Trimming shortened V by 3 bases and J by 2 bases, and 17 bases separated the two germline ends. CDR3 length: 16 residues.

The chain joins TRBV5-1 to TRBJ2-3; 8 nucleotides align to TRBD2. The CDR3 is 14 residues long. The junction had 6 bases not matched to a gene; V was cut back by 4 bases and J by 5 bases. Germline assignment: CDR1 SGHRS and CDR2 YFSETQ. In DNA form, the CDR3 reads TGCGCCAGCAGCGAAGGACTAGCTAGAGATACGCAGTATTTT. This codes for CASSEGLARDTQYF.

In DNA, the CDR3 is TGTGCCAGCAGTTCTACTAGCGGATATAGCACAGATACGCAGTATTTT. Encoded protein: CASSSTSGYSTDTQYF. The chain joins TRBV5-4 to TRBJ2-3; TRBD2 aligns across 8 bases. V shed 5 bases and J 0 bases; nucleotides not matched to a gene: 8. CDR1 is SGHNT, CDR2 YYREEE, per germline (reference sequence). The CDR3 is made up of 16 amino acids.

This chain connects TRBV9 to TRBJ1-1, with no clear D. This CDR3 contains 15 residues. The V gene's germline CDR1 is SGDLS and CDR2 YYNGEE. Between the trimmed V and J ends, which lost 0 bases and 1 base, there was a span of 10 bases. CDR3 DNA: TGTGCCAGCAGCGTAGTCGGGTCGGGGAACACTGAAGCTTTCTTT. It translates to CASSVVGSGNTEAFF.

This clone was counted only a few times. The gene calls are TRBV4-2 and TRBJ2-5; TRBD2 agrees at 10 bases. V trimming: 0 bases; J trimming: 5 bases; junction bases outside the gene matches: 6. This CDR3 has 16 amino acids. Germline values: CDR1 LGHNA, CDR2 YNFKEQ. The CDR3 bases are TGTGCCAGCAGCCAAGAGGCTAGCGGGAGTTTCGAGACCCAGTACTTC. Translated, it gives CASSQEASGSFETQYF.

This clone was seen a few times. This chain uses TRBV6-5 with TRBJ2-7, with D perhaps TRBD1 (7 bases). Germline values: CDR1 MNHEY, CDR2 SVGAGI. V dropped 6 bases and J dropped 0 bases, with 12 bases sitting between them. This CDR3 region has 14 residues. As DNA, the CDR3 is TGTGCCAGCAGCCACAGGGGACTCTCCTACGAGCAGTACTTC. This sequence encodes CASSHRGLSYEQYF.

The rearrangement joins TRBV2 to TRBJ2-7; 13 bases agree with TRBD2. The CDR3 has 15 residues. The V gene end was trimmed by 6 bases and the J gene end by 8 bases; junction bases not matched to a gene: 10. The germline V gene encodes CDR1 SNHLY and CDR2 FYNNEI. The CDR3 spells CASRRTGLAGPKQYF. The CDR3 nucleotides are TGTGCCAGCAGACGGACGGGACTAGCGGGACCTAAGCAGTACTTC.

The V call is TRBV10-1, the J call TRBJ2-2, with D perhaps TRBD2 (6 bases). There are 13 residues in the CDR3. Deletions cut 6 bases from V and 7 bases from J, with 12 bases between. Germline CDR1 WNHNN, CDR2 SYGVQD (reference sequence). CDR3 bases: TGCGCCAGCAGCCCCAGGAGGGGCGGGGAGCTGTTTTTT. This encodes CASSPRRGGELFF.

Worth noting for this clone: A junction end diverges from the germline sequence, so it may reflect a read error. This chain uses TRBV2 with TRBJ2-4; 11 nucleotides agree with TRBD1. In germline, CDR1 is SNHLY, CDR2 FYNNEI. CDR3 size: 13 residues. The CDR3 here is CASSEGERTGGAF. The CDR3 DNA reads TGTGCCAGCAGTGAGGGGGAAAGGACAGGGGGCGCCTTC.

The chain's CDR3 is CASSLVSAGPVNTGELFF. Written as DNA, the CDR3 is TGTGCCAGCAGCTTAGTTTCGGCAGGGCCGGTAAACACCGGGGAGCTGTTTTTT. This sequence joins TRBV7-6 and TRBJ2-2, with D perhaps TRBD1 (5 bases). CDR1 is SGHVS and CDR2 is FNYEAQ in the germline V gene. V dropped 1 base and J dropped 2 bases, with 17 bases sitting between them. The CDR3 spans 18 residues.

CDR3 residues: CASSQVAGISTDTQYF. The CDR3 DNA sequence: TGTGCCAGCAGCCAAGTGGCAGGGATTAGCACAGATACGCAGTATTTT. The chain joins TRBV14 to TRBJ2-3; the D gene is possibly TRBD1 (5 bases). CDR3 length: 16 residues. The germline V and J ends were trimmed by 1 base and 0 bases, with 11 bases remaining between them. CDR1 and CDR2 from the germline V gene are SGHDN and FVKESK. Full variable domain (remainder filled in from reference TRBV14 and TRBJ2-3): EAGVTQFPSHSVIEKGQTVTLRCDPISGHDNLYWYRRVMGKEIKFLLHFVKESKQDESGMPNNRFLAERTGGTYSTLKVQPAELEDSGVYFCASSQVAGISTDTQYFGPGTRLTVL.

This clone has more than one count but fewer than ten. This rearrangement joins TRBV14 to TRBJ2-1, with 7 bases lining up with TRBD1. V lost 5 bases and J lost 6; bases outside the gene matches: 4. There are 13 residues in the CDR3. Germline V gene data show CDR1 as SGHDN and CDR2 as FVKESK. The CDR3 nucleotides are TGTGCCAGCAGCACGACAGGGCGCAATGAGCAGTTCTTC. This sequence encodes CASSTTGRNEQFF. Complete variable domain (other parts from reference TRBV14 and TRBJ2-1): EAGVTQFPSHSVIEKGQTVTLRCDPISGHDNLYWYRRVMGKEIKFLLHFVKESKQDESGMPNNRFLAERTGGTYSTLKVQPAELEDSGVYFCASSTTGRNEQFFGPGTRLTVL.

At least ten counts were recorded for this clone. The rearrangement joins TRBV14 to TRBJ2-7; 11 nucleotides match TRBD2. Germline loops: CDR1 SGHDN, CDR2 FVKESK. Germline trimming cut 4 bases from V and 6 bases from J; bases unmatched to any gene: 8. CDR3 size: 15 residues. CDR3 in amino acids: CASSPLTSGESEQYF. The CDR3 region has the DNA TGTGCCAGCAGCCCCCTGACTAGCGGGGAGTCCGAGCAGTACTTC.

DNA of the CDR3: TGTGCCTGGAGGACCCCAGGTACCTACGAGCAGTACTTC. Translating gives CAWRTPGTYEQYF. The chain couples TRBV30 to TRBJ2-7; D is unresolved. V lost 3 bases, J lost 2 bases, and 11 bases lay in between. Germline CDR1 GTSNPN, CDR2 SVGIG (reference sequence). The CDR3 covers 13 residues.

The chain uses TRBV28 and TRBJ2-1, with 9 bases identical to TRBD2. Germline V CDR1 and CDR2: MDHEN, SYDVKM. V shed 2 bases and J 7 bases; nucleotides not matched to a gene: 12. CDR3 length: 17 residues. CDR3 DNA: TGTGCCAGCAGTTTAGAGGTCCTAGCGGGGTCCAGGAATGAGCAGTTCTTC. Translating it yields CASSLEVLAGSRNEQFF.

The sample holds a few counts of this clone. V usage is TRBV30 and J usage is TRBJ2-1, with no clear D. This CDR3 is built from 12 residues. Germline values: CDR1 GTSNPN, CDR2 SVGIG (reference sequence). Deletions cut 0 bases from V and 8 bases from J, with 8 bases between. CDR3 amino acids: CAWSVRGHEQFF. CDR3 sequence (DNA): TGTGCCTGGAGTGTACGTGGCCATGAGCAGTTCTTC.